This T cell receptor (beta chain) stems from a study of shared clonotypes between healthy human individuals. General study results and limits: Generally, estimated richness proved larger in naive subsets than it did in memory subsets. When compared with the clonotypes that were shared by all four sorted-subset donors, the non-shared clonotypes turned out to have lower generation probabilities.

Clones were read by immunoSEQ multiplex PCR, and TCRdb kept only the in-frame ones, dropping some. Found here are over 300,000 clones, roughly 87% of them singletons; the top ten hold roughly 15%. The CDR3 has 15 residues. Trimming shortened V by 3 bases and J by 3 bases, and 15 bases separated the two germline ends. CDR1 and CDR2 from the germline V gene are MNHNS and SASEGT. In its sample, this clone was seen a few times. What it binds is not known. The sample comprised memory CD8+ T cells sorted from blood. Subset here: CD45RO+ cells pooled with CCR7-negative TemRA cells. V usage is TRBV6-1 and J usage is TRBJ2-7, with a weak D call TRBD1 (6 bases). This receptor was obtained from a man aged 18 to 35 in good health. CDR3 in amino acids: CASSESQGFGYEQYF. The CDR3 DNA is TGTGCCAGCAGTGAGAGCCAGGGGTTCGGCTACGAGCAGTACTTC.